The 7 T cell receptor beta chains listed next were all sequenced from one sample in a study of human T cells and chemical hapten exposure. MiXCR, applied by TCRdb to the RACE reads, yields one record per CDR3 protein. The sample has roughly 150,000 distinct CDR3 sequences, approximately 30% seen once. Noted time point: patch test 3, about 24 weeks after DPC sensitization. The treatment is: therapeutic diphenylcyclopropenone sensitization with weekly scalp DPC. Material: whole blood, obtained in connection with sensitization to the hapten diphenylcyclopropenone (DPC). The receptor source for this set is a woman younger than 35 with alopecia areata. Some clones in this sample may be carry-over from other donors' samples.

This clonotype has a handful of counts. CDR3 in amino acids: CASSDPSEQYF. CDR3 nucleotides: TGTGCCAGCAGTGATCCGAGCGAGCAGTACTTC. V and J are TRBV25-1 and TRBJ2-7; D remains ambiguous. This CDR3 has 11 amino acids. Trimming pared 3 bases from V and 6 bases from J, leaving 6 bases between. CDR1 is MGHDK and CDR2 is SYGVNS in the germline V gene.

This clonotype was seen more than once but under ten times. The V call is TRBV6-2 or TRBV6-3, the J call TRBJ2-3; D is unresolved. Trimming shortened V by 0 bases and J by 5 bases, and 6 bases separated the two germline ends. The CDR3 length is 13 residues. The germline V gene has CDR1 MNHEY and CDR2 SVGEGT. The CDR3 DNA follows: TGTGCCAGCAGTTACTCGGAAATAGATACGCAGTATTTT. Translated, it gives CASSYSEIDTQYF.

The chain uses TRBV6-1 and TRBJ1-2; 9 positions agree with TRBD1. Per the germline V gene, CDR1 is MNHNS and CDR2 is SASEGT. The CDR3 consists of 12 residues. J lost 4 bases, V lost 10 bases, and 4 bases had no gene match. CDR3: CAIGTGSYGYTF. The CDR3 coding sequence is TGTGCCATCGGGACAGGGAGCTATGGCTACACCTTC.

This clonotype was seen only a few times. The genes are TRBV2 and TRBJ2-2; TRBD2 might be the D (5 bases). Trimming left V 6 bases short and J 4 bases short, with 12 bases between. The CDR3 totals 14 residues. In germline, CDR1 is SNHLY, CDR2 FYNNEI. DNA for the CDR3: TGTGCCAGCAGGAGGGAAGCCTTCACCGGGGAGCTGTTTTTT. Translation: CASRREAFTGELFF.

This clonotype was detected only a few times. The V and J genes are TRBV2 and TRBJ1-2; D unresolved. Germline lookup yields CDR1 SNHLY and CDR2 FYNNEI. V was trimmed by 4 bases and J by 6 bases, leaving 9 bases between them. The CDR3 has 12 residues. For the CDR3, the DNA is TGTGCCAGCAGTGGGCGACTAGATGGCTACACCTTC. Encoded protein: CASSGRLDGYTF.

The rearrangement joins TRBV6-4 to TRBJ2-3; the D is unclear. The CDR3 sequence is 13 residues long. Germline assignment: CDR1 MRHNA and CDR2 SNTAGT. V was trimmed by 2 bases and J by 6 bases, leaving 9 bases between them. The CDR3 reads CASSDPLRDTQYF. The CDR3 coding sequence is TGTGCCAGCAGTGACCCCCTGCGGGATACGCAGTATTTT.

In its sample, this clonotype was seen a few times. The chain combines TRBV12-3 or TRBV12-4 with TRBJ2-1; D gene uncertain. V was cut by 3 bases and J by 9 bases, with 9 bases left in between. This CDR3 comprises 12 residues. CDR3 nucleotide sequence: TGTGCCAGCAGTTTTTGGCGTGGTGAGCAGTTCTTC. It translates to CASSFWRGEQFF.